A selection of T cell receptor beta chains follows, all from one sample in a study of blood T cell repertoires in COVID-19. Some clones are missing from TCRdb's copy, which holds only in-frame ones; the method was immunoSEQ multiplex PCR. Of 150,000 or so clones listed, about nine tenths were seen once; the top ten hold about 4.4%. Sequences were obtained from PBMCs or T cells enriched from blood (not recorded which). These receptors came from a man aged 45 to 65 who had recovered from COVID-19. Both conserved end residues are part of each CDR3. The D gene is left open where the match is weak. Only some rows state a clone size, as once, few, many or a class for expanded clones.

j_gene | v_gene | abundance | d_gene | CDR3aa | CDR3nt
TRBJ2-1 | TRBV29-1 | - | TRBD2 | CSGDRAGDYDEQFF | TGCAGCGGGGACCGGGCGGGGGATTACGATGAGCAGTTCTTC
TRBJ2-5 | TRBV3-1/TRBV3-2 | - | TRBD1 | CASSFPGQGQETQYF | TGTGCCAGCAGCTTTCCGGGACAGGGCCAAGAGACCCAGTACTTC
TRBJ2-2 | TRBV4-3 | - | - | CASSPSGDGVWGNTGELFF | TGCGCCAGCAGCCCTTCAGGCGACGGGGTATGGGGGAACACCGGGGAGCTGTTTTTT
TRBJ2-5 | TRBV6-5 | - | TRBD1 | CASSYSRTGDQETQYF | TGTGCCAGCAGTTACTCGAGGACAGGGGACCAAGAGACCCAGTACTTC
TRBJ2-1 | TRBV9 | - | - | CASSVGGIRQDEFF | TGTGCCAGCAGCGTAGGTGGTATAAGACAAGATGAGTTCTTC
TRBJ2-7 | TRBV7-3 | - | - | CASSFIWTAAYEQYF | TGTGCCAGCAGCTTTATCTGGACAGCCGCCTACGAGCAGTACTTC
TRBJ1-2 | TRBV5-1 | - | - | CASSGTGVGGYTF | TGCGCCAGCAGTGGGACGGGAGTCGGAGGCTACACCTTC
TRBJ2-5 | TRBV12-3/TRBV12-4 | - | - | CASSFRTAATQYF | TGTGCCAGCAGTTTCCGTACAGCCGCGACCCAGTACTTC
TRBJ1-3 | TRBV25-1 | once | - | CASSRAGGNTIYF | TGTGCCAGCAGCCGAGCGGGGGGAAACACCATATATTTT
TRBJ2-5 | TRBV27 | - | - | CASRRGQQETQYF | TGTGCCAGCAGGAGAGGACAACAAGAGACCCAGTACTTC
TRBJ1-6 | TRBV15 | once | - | CATSRDSPVNSPLHF | TGTGCCACCAGCAGAGATTCTCCAGTTAATTCACCCCTCCACTTT
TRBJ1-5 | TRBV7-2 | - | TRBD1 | CAQGSTGQGAYSNQPQHF | TGTGCCCAGGGGAGTACGGGGCAGGGGGCTTATAGCAATCAGCCCCAGCATTTT
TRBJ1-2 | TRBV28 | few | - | CASSPRGSANYGYTF | TGTGCCAGCAGCCCCCGCGGGTCAGCTAACTATGGCTACACCTTC
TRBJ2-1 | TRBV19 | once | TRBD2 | CASSMGAGTSGSRNEQFF | TGTGCCAGTAGTATGGGGGCCGGGACTAGCGGGAGTCGGAATGAGCAGTTCTTC
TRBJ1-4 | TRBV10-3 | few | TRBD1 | CAISDGQGGTNEKLFF | TGTGCCATCAGTGACGGACAGGGGGGTACTAATGAAAAACTGTTTTTT
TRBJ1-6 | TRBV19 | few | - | CASSIRRGTYNSPLHF | TGTGCCAGTAGTATCAGGAGGGGAACCTATAATTCACCCCTCCACTTT
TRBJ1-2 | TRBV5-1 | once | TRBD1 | CASSSDTGALYGYTF | TGCGCCAGCAGCTCGGATACAGGGGCCCTCTATGGCTACACCTTC
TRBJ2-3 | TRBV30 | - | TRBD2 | CAWSSFGGGRTDTQYF | TGTGCCTGGAGTAGCTTCGGCGGGGGGCGCACAGATACGCAGTATTTT
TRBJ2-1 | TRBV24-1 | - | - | CATSDPGTRSNEQFF | TGTGCCACCAGTGATCCCGGGACTCGAAGCAATGAGCAGTTCTTC
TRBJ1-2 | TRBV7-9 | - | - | CASSLAGGSNYGYTF | TGTGCCAGCAGCTTAGCTGGGGGGAGTAACTATGGCTACACCTTC
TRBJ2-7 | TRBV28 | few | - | CASSLEVAYEQYF | TGTGCCAGCAGTTTAGAGGTAGCCTACGAGCAGTACTTC
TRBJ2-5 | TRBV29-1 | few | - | CSVRTSSETQYF | TGCAGCGTACGGACGTCTAGCGAGACCCAGTACTTC
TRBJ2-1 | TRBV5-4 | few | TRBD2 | CASTLGTSGSGEQFF | TGTGCCAGCACCTTAGGGACTAGCGGGAGTGGTGAGCAGTTCTTC
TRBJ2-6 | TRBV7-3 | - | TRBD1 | CASSAGTAISGANVLTF | TGTGCCAGCAGCGCCGGGACAGCCATCTCTGGGGCCAACGTCCTGACTTTC
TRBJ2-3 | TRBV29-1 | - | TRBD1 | CSVEDGQGASDTQYF | TGCAGCGTTGAGGACGGACAGGGGGCTTCAGATACGCAGTATTTT
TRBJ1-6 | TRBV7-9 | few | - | CASSPREGVSPLHF | TGTGCCAGCAGCCCGAGGGAGGGAGTTTCACCCCTCCACTTT
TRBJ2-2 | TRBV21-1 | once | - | CASSKIGRTCTGELFF | TGTGCCAGCAGCAAAATCGGCAGGACTTGCACCGGGGAGCTGTTTTTT
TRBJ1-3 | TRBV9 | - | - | CASSVAAGLGNTIYF | TGTGCCAGCAGCGTAGCCGCCGGTCTAGGAAACACCATATATTTT
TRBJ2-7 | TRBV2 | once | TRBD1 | CASRAGTGPLGSDEQYF | TGTGCCAGCAGGGCCGGGACAGGGCCGCTAGGTTCGGACGAGCAGTACTTC
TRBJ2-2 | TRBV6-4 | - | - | CASSDTRGTTGELFF | TGTGCCAGCAGTGACACTAGGGGGACCACCGGGGAGCTGTTTTTT
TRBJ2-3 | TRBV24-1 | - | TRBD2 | CATSDPGGGTSSTDTQYF | TGTGCCACCAGTGACCCCGGGGGGGGGACCTCTAGCACAGATACGCAGTATTTT
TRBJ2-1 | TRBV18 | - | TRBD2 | CASSDFWTSGSYNEQFF | TGTGCCAGCTCAGACTTCTGGACTAGCGGGTCCTACAATGAGCAGTTCTTC
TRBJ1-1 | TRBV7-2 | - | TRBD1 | CASSLGRQGNTEAFF | TGTGCCAGCAGCTTAGGCCGACAGGGAAACACTGAAGCTTTCTTT
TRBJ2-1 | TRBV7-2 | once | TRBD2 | CASSFSGGALGNEQFF | TGTGCCAGCAGCTTTAGCGGGGGGGCTCTTGGGAATGAGCAGTTCTTC
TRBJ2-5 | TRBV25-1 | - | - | CASSEAGATRGRETQYF | TGTGCCAGCAGTGAGGCGGGGGCAACGCGAGGGAGAGAGACCCAGTACTTC